Listed here are 21 T cell receptor beta chains from one sample, sequenced in a study of blood T cell repertoires in COVID-19. Assay: immunoSEQ multiplex PCR; the TCRdb copy retains only in-frame clones and omits some. Of around 130,000 clones in the sample, around 87% were seen once. Source material: peripheral blood. The receptors derive from a woman aged 55-70 years with acute or convalescent COVID-19.

This chain uses TRBV30 with TRBJ1-5; D remains ambiguous. This CDR3 region has 13 residues. From germline, CDR1 is GTSNPN and CDR2 SVGIG (reference sequence). Trimming removed 3 bases from V and 0 bases from J, with 6 bases in between. CDR3 amino acids: CAWSGNSNQPQHF. In DNA, the CDR3 is TGTGCCTGGAGCGGTAATAGCAATCAGCCCCAGCATTTT.

This rearrangement joins TRBV11-2 to TRBJ1-1, with TRBD1 as a possible D gene (6 bases). CDR3 length: 12 residues. CDR1 and CDR2 (germline): SGHAT, FQNNGV. Between the trimmed V and J ends, which lost 2 bases and 8 bases, there was a span of 9 bases. The CDR3 coding sequence is TGTGCCAGCAGCTTAATAGGGACAGAAGCTTTCTTT. Amino acid sequence: CASSLIGTEAFF. The whole variable domain, filled in from reference TRBV11-2 and TRBJ1-1, reads EAGVAQSPRYKIIEKRQSVAFWCNPISGHATLYWYQQILGQGPKLLIQFQNNGVVDDSQLPKDRFSAERLKGVDSTLKIQPAKLEDSAVYLCASSLIGTEAFFGQGTRLTVV.

This chain connects TRBV19 to TRBJ2-7; TRBD1 is a possible D gene (6 bases). CDR3 length: 14 residues. Trimming left V 5 bases short and J 1 base short, with 12 bases between. Germline CDR1 is LNHDA and CDR2 is SQIVND (reference sequence). CDR3 bases: TGTGCCAGTAGTGAACAGGGATCGTCCTACGAGCAGTACTTC. Amino acids: CASSEQGSSYEQYF.

This clone was counted between two and nine times. The gene calls are TRBV5-1 and TRBJ1-4; TRBD1 aligns across 8 bases. J lost 8 bases, V lost 4 bases, and 7 bases had no gene match. The CDR3 sequence is 14 residues long. Germline values: CDR1 SGHRS, CDR2 YFSETQ. The CDR3 is CASSPDGTGEKLFF. In DNA, the CDR3 is TGCGCCAGCAGCCCGGATGGGACAGGCGAAAAACTGTTTTTT.

The rearrangement uses TRBV5-4 and TRBJ2-5; TRBD1 agrees at 7 bases. Unmatched junction bases numbered 7, after V lost 7 bases and J lost 4 bases. Germline V gene sequence: CDR1 SGHNT, CDR2 YYREEE (reference sequence). This CDR3 region has 13 residues. The CDR3, as DNA: TGTGCCAGCGGACTTCGACAGGGAGAGACCCAGTACTTC. Translating it yields CASGLRQGETQYF.

In this sample, this clone turned up once. This chain links TRBV2 with TRBJ2-1, with TRBD2 identical over 11 bases. The germline gives CDR1 SNHLY, CDR2 FYNNEI. CDR3 length equals 21 residues. Germline trimming cut 5 bases from V and 1 base from J; bases unmatched to any gene: 19. The CDR3 sequence is CASSLQRRLAGIGESYNEQFF. CDR3 nucleotides: TGTGCCAGCAGTCTCCAAAGAAGACTAGCGGGAATTGGCGAGTCCTACAATGAGCAGTTCTTC.

This clone was counted many times. The V gene is TRBV7-9, the J gene TRBJ1-1, with D hard to call. The CDR3 consists of 15 residues. Trimming removed 1 base from V and 5 bases from J, with 14 bases in between. The germline V gene encodes CDR1 SEHNR and CDR2 FQNEAQ (reference sequence). The CDR3 region is CASSLGFMRGTEAFF. For the CDR3, the DNA is TGTGCCAGCAGCTTAGGGTTTATGCGGGGAACTGAAGCTTTCTTT. Looking up the rest from reference TRBV7-9 and TRBJ1-1 gives the full variable domain: DTGVSQNPRHKITKRGQNVTFRCDPISEHNRLYWYRQTLGQGPEFLTYFQNEAQLEKSRLLSDRFSAERPKGSFSTLEIQRTEQGDSAMYLCASSLGFMRGTEAFFGQGTRLTVV.

This chain uses TRBV7-3 with TRBJ2-7, with TRBD2 identical over 15 bases. The CDR3 totals 19 residues. Per the germline V gene, CDR1 is SGHTA and CDR2 is FQGTGA. V was clipped by 4 bases and J by 2 bases; unmatched bases: 12. Here the CDR3 DNA reads TGTGCCAGCAGCTCGCCTCCCGGGACTAGCGGGAGGAACGCCTACGAGCAGTACGTC. It yields the protein CASSSPPGTSGRNAYEQYV.

The chain recombines TRBV14 with TRBJ1-2, with 9 bases identical to TRBD1. The CDR3 contains 16 residues. Trimming took 2 bases from V and 5 from J; bases not matched to a gene: 9. Germline V gives CDR1 SGHDN, CDR2 FVKESK. DNA for the CDR3: TGTGCCAGCAGCCAACAACAGGGGGCGCGCGGTTATGGCTACACCTTC. This gives the protein CASSQQQGARGYGYTF.

The chain is built from TRBV24-1 and TRBJ1-1; D gene uncertain. The length of the CDR3 is 13 residues. The V and J ends lost 3 bases and 6 bases respectively, with 10 bases between them. Germline V lookup: CDR1 KGHDR, CDR2 SFDVKD. CDR3 in DNA: TGTGCCACCAGTGATACGATGAGGGCTGAAGCTTTCTTT. It specifies CATSDTMRAEAFF.

This chain joins TRBV12-3 or TRBV12-4 and TRBJ2-2; D gene unclear. CDR3 size: 13 residues. The germline V and J ends were trimmed by 3 bases and 5 bases, with 7 bases remaining between them. CDR3 sequence reads: CASSFVQTGELFF. The CDR3 nucleotides are TGTGCCAGCAGTTTTGTCCAAACCGGGGAGCTGTTTTTT.

V and J are TRBV6-5 and TRBJ1-1; no clear D. Germline CDR1 and CDR2: MNHEY and SVGAGI. This CDR3 has 14 residues. V lost 7 bases to trimming and J lost 10 bases, with 22 bases between them. The CDR3, as DNA: TGTGCCAGCAAAACCTTTGAGGCGACCCCAAGAGCTTTCTTT. Protein sequence: CASKTFEATPRAFF.

This clone has just one count. The chain recombines TRBV10-2 with TRBJ1-3, with D maybe TRBD1 (5 bases). Per germline, CDR1 WSHSY and CDR2 SAAADI. V was cut by 5 bases and J by 3 bases, with 11 bases left in between. The CDR3 covers 14 residues. Here the CDR3 DNA reads TGCGCCAGCAGTCGGGGACTGGATGGAAACACCATATATTTT. Its protein is CASSRGLDGNTIYF.

J is TRBJ1-1 and V is TRBV30; D remains unclear. V shed 0 bases and J shed 4 bases, with 15 bases lying between them. Germline V CDR1 and CDR2: GTSNPN, SVGIG (reference sequence). The CDR3 is 15 amino acids. Here the CDR3 reads CAWSVVRGGGTEAFF. The DNA of the CDR3 is TGTGCCTGGAGTGTAGTTCGAGGAGGAGGCACTGAAGCTTTCTTT.

The V gene is TRBV19, the J gene TRBJ1-3; 8 bases are shared with TRBD1. Trimming took 6 bases from V and 2 from J; bases not matched to a gene: 3. From germline, CDR1 is LNHDA and CDR2 SQIVND (reference sequence). CDR3 size: 14 residues. DNA for the CDR3: TGTGCCAGTAGGACGACAGGGGCTGGAAACACCATATATTTT. Encoded protein: CASRTTGAGNTIYF.

The CDR3 coding sequence is TGTGCCAGCAGTCGTCCGACAGGGCTTAGGCATGAGCAGTTCTTC. Translated: CASSRPTGLRHEQFF. The chain recombines TRBV6-5 with TRBJ2-1, with TRBD1 matching over 7 bases. Unmatched junction bases numbered 12, after V lost 5 bases and J lost 8 bases. The V gene's germline CDR1 is MNHEY and CDR2 SVGAGI. The CDR3 is 15 amino acids.

CDR3 region: CASSLASSLFSGNTIYF. The CDR3 nucleotides read TGCGCCAGCAGCTTGGCAAGTAGTCTCTTCTCTGGAAACACCATATATTTT. V gene TRBV5-1 combines with J gene TRBJ1-3, with D unclear. The CDR3 runs to 17 residues. Germline V gene sequence: CDR1 SGHRS, CDR2 YFSETQ. Between the trimmed V and J ends, which lost 0 bases and 0 bases, there was a span of 13 bases.

This chain links TRBV25-1 with TRBJ1-2, with D tentatively TRBD1 (5 bases). The CDR3 runs 15 residues. CDR1 is MGHDK, CDR2 SYGVNS, per germline. The V end was cut by 3 bases, the J end by 4 bases, with 15 bases between. In DNA, the CDR3 is TGTGCCAGCAGTGAGGGGGGAGCCGGAATCTATGGCTACACCTTC. Translation: CASSEGGAGIYGYTF.

The rearrangement joins TRBV30 to TRBJ1-1; no clear D gene. V lost 4 bases, J lost 1 base, and 10 bases lay in between. CDR1 is GTSNPN, CDR2 SVGIG, per germline (reference sequence). The length of the CDR3 is 13 residues. The DNA for the CDR3 is TGTGCCTGGACCCCAAATTCGAACACTGAAGCTTTCTTT. This codes for CAWTPNSNTEAFF.

The CDR3 nucleotides read TGTGCCAGCAGCTCCACAGGGGAAAACTATGGCTACACCTTC. Protein: CASSSTGENYGYTF. This chain joins TRBV7-9 and TRBJ1-2, with TRBD1 matching 7 bases. V dropped 4 bases and J dropped 2; count of bases not matched to a gene: 4. The germline gives CDR1 SEHNR, CDR2 FQNEAQ (reference sequence). This CDR3 has 14 amino acids.

This chain uses TRBV30 with TRBJ1-4, with 9 bases lining up with TRBD1. The J segment lost 7 bases and the V segment lost 5 bases, leaving 8 bases of the junction unmatched. This CDR3 has 14 residues. From germline, CDR1 is GTSNPN and CDR2 SVGIG (reference sequence). The CDR3 bases are TGTGCCTGGCCCTACAGGGGGCTTTGTGAAAAACTGTTTTTT. Its protein is CAWPYRGLCEKLFF.